The present TCR beta chain was sequenced within a study of naive CD8 T cells in extremely preterm neonates. Broader study findings: Preterm neonate repertoires were significantly less rich by iChao1 than others. Preterm CDR3s were shorter than older groups', with fewer N additions and less trimming.

Generated by immunoSEQ multiplex PCR, the TCRdb table keeps only in-frame clones and is missing some. The table shows 8,000 or so clones, with 95% to 98% occurring only once. Details on this clone: What it recognizes is unknown.

Without labor or membrane rupture, elective cesareans at about 35-43 weeks supplied term cord blood. Per sample, roughly 20,000 to 110,000 naive CD8+ cells were sorted. Material: naive CD8+ T cells from cord blood. The clonotype was recovered from a newborn in good health.

The CDR3, as DNA: TGTGCCATCAGTGGGACTAGCGGGGAGGAGACCCAGTACTTC. Protein product: CAISGTSGEETQYF. The chain couples TRBV10-3 to TRBJ2-5; 12 positions agree with TRBD2. CDR1 and CDR2 from the germline V gene are ENHRY and SYGVKD. Losses at the gene ends were 4 bases for V and 5 bases for J; bases not matched to a gene: 2. This CDR3 is 14 amino acids long.